Listed below are T cell receptor beta chains from one sample, sequenced in a study of T cells in Graves' hyperthyroidism and ophthalmopathy. A single record per CDR3 protein comes from TCRdb applying MiXCR to the multiplex PCR reads. The sample includes about 210,000 distinct CDR3 sequences, about 15% of them seen just once. The material sequenced was blood. The source of these receptors is a man between 45 and 60 years old with Graves' hyperthyroidism. Each CDR3 is given with its conserved first and last residue. The D gene is left open where the match is weak. Size values are once, few and many counts, or a class for expanded clones, and some rows have none.

clone_size | d_call | j_call | v_call | cdr3_nt | cdr3_aa
NA | NA | TRBJ1-1 | TRBV6-1 | TGTGCCAGCAGTGAAGGGATAGGGAACACTGAAGCTTTCTTT | CASSEGIGNTEAFF
many | NA | TRBJ1-5 | TRBV18 | TGTGCCAGCTCACCCGGGTGGGATCAGCCCCAGCATTTT | CASSPGWDQPQHF
many | NA | TRBJ2-1 | TRBV24-1 | TGTGCCACCAGTGGTTCACAGGGGAGGGCCTACAATGAGCAGTTCTTC | CATSGSQGRAYNEQFF
many | NA | TRBJ2-7 | TRBV11-2 | TGTGCCAGCAGCCCCCTAGGGAACTACGAGCAGTACTTC | CASSPLGNYEQYF
NA | NA | TRBJ1-1 | TRBV6-2/TRBV6-3 | TGTGCCAGCAGTTACGATCTGCTGGGCGAAGCTTTCTTT | CASSYDLLGEAFF
many | NA | TRBJ1-2 | TRBV6-1 | TGTGCCAGCACCTTAACTTGGGAAAACTATGGCTACACCTTC | CASTLTWENYGYTF
few | TRBD2 | TRBJ2-4 | TRBV11-3 | TGTGCCAGCAGCTTAGTATCGGCTAGCGGGACGGGGGCCAAAAACATTCAGTACTTC | CASSLVSASGTGAKNIQYF
many | TRBD2 | TRBJ2-5 | TRBV29-1 | TGCAGCGTTCCGGGACTAGCGGAAGAGACCCAGTACTTC | CSVPGLAEETQYF
NA | TRBD1 | TRBJ1-2 | TRBV5-1 | TGCGCCAGCAGCCCTGGGGACAGGGGGCGTCATGGCTACACCTTC | CASSPGDRGRHGYTF
NA | NA | TRBJ2-5 | TRBV9 | TGTGCCAGCAGCTCCGGGGTGGGGCCCGAAGAGACCCAGTACTTC | CASSSGVGPEETQYF